The 19 T cell receptor beta chains below all came from one sample that was sequenced in a study of blood T cell repertoires in COVID-19. TCRdb's table, derived via immunoSEQ multiplex PCR, lists solely in-frame clones and lacks some. Among roughly 56,000 clones listed, about nine tenths were seen once. Material for sequencing was peripheral blood. The receptors shown here come from a man aged 45 to 65 with active COVID-19.

The chain couples TRBV7-9 to TRBJ1-5; a possible D gene is TRBD1 (6 bases). Germline CDR1 and CDR2: SEHNR and FQNEAQ (reference sequence). The CDR3 is 13 residues long. Trimming removed 5 bases from V and 4 bases from J, with 9 bases in between. CDR3 sequence: CASSTGQNQPQHF. CDR3 nucleotides: TGTGCCAGCAGCACCGGACAGAATCAGCCCCAGCATTTT.

This chain joins TRBV7-9 and TRBJ2-1; tentative D call: TRBD1 (5 bases). This CDR3 comprises 15 residues. V shed 1 base and J shed 3 bases, with 10 bases lying between them. Germline V gives CDR1 SEHNR, CDR2 FQNEAQ (reference sequence). The CDR3 coding sequence is TGTGCCAGCAGCTTAGGGGGCGGCGGCTACAATGAGCAGTTCTTC. Its protein product is CASSLGGGGYNEQFF.

This clone was counted once. The chain combines TRBV4-3 with TRBJ1-1, with 8 bases that match TRBD1. Trimming removed 1 base from V and 3 bases from J; junction bases left unmatched: 4. Germline-derived CDR1 and CDR2 are LGHNA and YSLEER. The CDR3 is 15 residues long. The chain's CDR3 is CASSQGRQGYTEAFF. The CDR3 coding sequence is TGCGCCAGCAGCCAAGGCAGACAGGGGTACACTGAAGCTTTCTTT.

The V call is TRBV10-3, the J call TRBJ1-5, with D maybe TRBD1 (6 bases). V shed 3 bases and J shed 5 bases, with 14 bases lying between them. CDR1 is ENHRY, CDR2 SYGVKD, per germline. CDR3 size: 15 residues. CDR3 coding DNA: TGTGCCATCAGTGATGTAGGGGAGGGGGATCAGCCCCAGCATTTT. Translating it yields CAISDVGEGDQPQHF.

This rearrangement joins TRBV7-9 to TRBJ2-1; D ambiguous. V lost 4 bases and J lost 4, with 11 bases in between. The CDR3 sequence is 14 residues long. CDR1 is SEHNR, CDR2 FQNEAQ, per germline (reference sequence). The CDR3 loop reads CASSSYEVYNEQFF. CDR3 sequence (DNA): TGTGCCAGCAGCTCGTACGAGGTGTACAATGAGCAGTTCTTC.

The CDR3 here is CASSTGTSPEETQYF. The DNA for the CDR3 is TGCGCCAGCAGTACCGGGACTAGCCCCGAAGAGACCCAGTACTTC. The chain has TRBV5-1 and TRBJ2-5; TRBD2 aligns across 9 bases. CDR3 length: 15 amino acids. Looked up from germline, CDR1 is SGHRS and CDR2 is YFSETQ. Trimming at V came to 5 bases and at J to 3 bases, leaving 8 bases not matched to a gene.

About this clone: A junction end diverges from the germline sequence, so it may reflect a read error. The rearrangement links TRBV7-9 to TRBJ1-3; 9 bases line up with TRBD1. The CDR3 is made up of 15 amino acids. Germline values: CDR1 SEHNR, CDR2 FQNEAQ (reference sequence). The CDR3 nucleotides are TGTGCCAGCAGCGTAGCAGGGACAGGGGGAAACACCATATATTTT. Amino acid sequence: CASSVAGTGGNTIYF.

The rearrangement uses TRBV3-1 (or the pseudogene TRBV3-2) and TRBJ1-2; 8 bases are a match to TRBD1. The CDR3 has 14 amino acids. The V segment lost 4 bases and the J segment 5 bases; nucleotides outside the gene matches: 6. The germline gives CDR1 LGHDT, CDR2 YNNKEL (reference sequence). CDR3 amino acids: CASSPQGGRYGYTF. The DNA of the CDR3 is TGTGCCAGCAGCCCACAGGGGGGGAGGTATGGCTACACCTTC.

The rearrangement uses TRBV24-1 and TRBJ2-5, with TRBD1 matching 7 bases. The V gene end was trimmed by 4 bases and the J gene end by 7 bases; junction bases not matched to a gene: 11. Germline assignment: CDR1 KGHDR and CDR2 SFDVKD. The CDR3 extends over 15 amino acids. CDR3 amino acids: CATSDPRASGGTQYF. The CDR3 DNA sequence: TGTGCCACCAGTGACCCCCGGGCCTCAGGGGGGACCCAGTACTTC.

This chain connects TRBV7-9 to TRBJ1-1; D is possibly TRBD1 (5 bases). Looked up from germline, CDR1 is SEHNR and CDR2 is FQNEAQ (reference sequence). V was cut by 6 bases and J by 0 bases, with 11 bases left in between. The CDR3 has 14 residues. The CDR3 nucleotides are TGTGCCAGCAGGGGGGGTATCATGAACACTGAAGCTTTCTTT. Protein sequence: CASRGGIMNTEAFF.

This chain uses TRBV6-2 or TRBV6-3 with TRBJ2-7, with 8 nucleotides matching TRBD2. Germline V gene data show CDR1 as MNHEY and CDR2 as SVGEGT. V lost 4 bases and J lost 7; bases outside the gene matches: 6. The CDR3 consists of 13 residues. The CDR3 protein is CASSSNSGGEQYF. Here the CDR3 DNA reads TGTGCCAGCAGTTCCAACAGCGGGGGTGAGCAGTACTTC.

This rearrangement joins TRBV28 to TRBJ1-4; tentative D call: TRBD1 (6 bases). Germline V lookup: CDR1 MDHEN, CDR2 SYDVKM. The CDR3 runs to 15 residues. V was trimmed by 5 bases and J by 4 bases, leaving 14 bases between them. CDR3 in amino acids: CASSPPTGGNEKLFF. The CDR3 region has the DNA TGTGCCAGCAGTCCACCGACAGGTGGTAATGAAAAACTGTTTTTT.

The chain carries TRBV7-8 and TRBJ1-2; D uncertain. V lost 2 bases to trimming and J lost 2 bases, with 6 bases between them. Germline V gives CDR1 SGHVS, CDR2 FQNEAQ. The CDR3 is 13 amino acids. The chain's CDR3 is CASSLSRNYGYTF. The CDR3 nucleotides are TGTGCCAGCAGCTTATCGCGGAACTATGGCTACACCTTC.

The CDR3 loop reads CASSRDILNNEQFF. The CDR3 DNA sequence: TGTGCCAGTAGTCGGGACATCCTAAACAATGAGCAGTTCTTC. J is TRBJ2-1 and V is TRBV19; TRBD1 is a possible D gene (6 bases). CDR1 is LNHDA and CDR2 is SQIVND in the germline V gene (reference sequence). V lost 5 bases to trimming and J lost 5 bases, with 13 bases between them. CDR3 length equals 14 residues.

The V call is TRBV10-3, the J call TRBJ2-1; 14 bases align to TRBD2. This CDR3 is 19 amino acids long. The germline gives CDR1 ENHRY, CDR2 SYGVKD. The trim removed 7 bases at V and 9 bases at J, leaving 20 bases unmatched. In nucleotides, the CDR3 is TGTGCCATCAATACGGAGGGACTAGCGGGAGTTCTAGTCATTGGTGAGCAGTTCTTC. Translated, it gives CAINTEGLAGVLVIGEQFF.

V usage is TRBV11-3 and J usage is TRBJ2-4, with TRBD2 matching over 7 bases. The CDR3 covers 18 residues. V lost 0 bases, J lost 3 bases, and 11 bases stayed unmatched. In germline, CDR1 is SGHNT, CDR2 YENEEA. The CDR3 nucleotides are TGTGCCAGCAGCTTAGAGGGGAGGGCCCTAGGTGGCAAAAACATTCAGTACTTC. This codes for CASSLEGRALGGKNIQYF.

The chain combines TRBV6-5 with TRBJ1-3, with TRBD1 identical over 7 bases. The trim removed 5 bases at V and 7 bases at J, leaving 5 bases unmatched. The CDR3 contains 13 residues. The germline V gene has CDR1 MNHEY and CDR2 SVGAGI. The CDR3 loop is CASSRQGENTIYF. CDR3 sequence (DNA): TGTGCCAGCAGTCGACAGGGTGAGAACACCATATATTTT.

The chain uses TRBV30 and TRBJ2-3; D possibly corresponds to TRBD1 (6 bases). Germline CDR1 reads GTSNPN; CDR2 reads SVGIG (reference sequence). Trimming pared 3 bases from V and 2 bases from J, leaving 9 bases between. CDR3 size: 13 residues. This chain's CDR3 is CAWSLGATDTQYF. The CDR3 region has the DNA TGTGCCTGGAGCCTGGGGGCCACAGATACGCAGTATTTT.

The chain joins TRBV18 to TRBJ1-1; D is possibly TRBD1 (6 bases). Germline V CDR1 and CDR2: KGHSH, LQKENI. The CDR3 has 16 amino acids. The V and J ends lost 10 bases and 0 bases respectively, with 21 bases between them. The CDR3 reads CATLTIIGQMNTEAFF. As DNA, the CDR3 is TGTGCCACCCTCACAATAATTGGACAGATGAACACTGAAGCTTTCTTT.